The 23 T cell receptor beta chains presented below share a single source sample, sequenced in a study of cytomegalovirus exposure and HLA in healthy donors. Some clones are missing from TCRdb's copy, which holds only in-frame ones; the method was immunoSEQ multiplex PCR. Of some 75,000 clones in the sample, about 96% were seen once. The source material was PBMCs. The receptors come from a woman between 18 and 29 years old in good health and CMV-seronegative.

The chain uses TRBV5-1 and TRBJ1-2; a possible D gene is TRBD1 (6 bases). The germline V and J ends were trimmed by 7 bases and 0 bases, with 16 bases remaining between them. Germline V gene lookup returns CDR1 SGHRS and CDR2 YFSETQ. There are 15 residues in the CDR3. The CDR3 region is CASGTGQGSNYGYTF. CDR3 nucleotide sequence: TGCGCCAGCGGTACAGGGCAGGGGTCTAACTATGGCTACACCTTC.

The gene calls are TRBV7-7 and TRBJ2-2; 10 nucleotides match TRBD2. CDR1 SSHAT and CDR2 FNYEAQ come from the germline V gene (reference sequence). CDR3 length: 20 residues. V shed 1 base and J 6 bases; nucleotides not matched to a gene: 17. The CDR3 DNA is TGTGCCAGCAGCTTAGTATCGGTGGGAGCACTAGCGGGAATTCCCGGGGAGCTGTTTTTT. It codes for CASSLVSVGALAGIPGELFF.

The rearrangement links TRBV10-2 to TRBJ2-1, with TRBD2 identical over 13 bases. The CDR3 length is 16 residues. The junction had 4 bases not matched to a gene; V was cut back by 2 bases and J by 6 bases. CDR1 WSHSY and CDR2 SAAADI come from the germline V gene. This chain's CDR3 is CASSEGTSGILNEQFF. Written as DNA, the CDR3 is TGCGCCAGCAGTGAGGGGACTAGCGGGATTCTCAATGAGCAGTTCTTC.

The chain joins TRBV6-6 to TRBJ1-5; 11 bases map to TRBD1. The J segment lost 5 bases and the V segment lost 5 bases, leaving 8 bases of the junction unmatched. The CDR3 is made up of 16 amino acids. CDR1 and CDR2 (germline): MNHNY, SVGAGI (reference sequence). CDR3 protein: CASSKGQGAVDQPQHF. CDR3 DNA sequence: TGTGCCAGCAGTAAAGGACAGGGGGCCGTGGATCAGCCCCAGCATTTT.

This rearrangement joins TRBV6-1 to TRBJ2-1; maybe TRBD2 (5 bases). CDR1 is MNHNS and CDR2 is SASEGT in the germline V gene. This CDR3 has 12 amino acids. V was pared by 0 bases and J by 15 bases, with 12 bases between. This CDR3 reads CASSEAKGGGFF. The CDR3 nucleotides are TGTGCCAGCAGTGAAGCGAAGGGTGGAGGGTTCTTC.

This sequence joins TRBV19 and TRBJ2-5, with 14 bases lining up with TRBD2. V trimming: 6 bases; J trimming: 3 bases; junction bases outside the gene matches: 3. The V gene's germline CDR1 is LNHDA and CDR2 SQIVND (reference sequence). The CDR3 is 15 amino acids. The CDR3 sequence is CASSGLAGGEETQYF. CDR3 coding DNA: TGTGCCAGTAGCGGACTAGCGGGAGGAGAAGAGACCCAGTACTTC.

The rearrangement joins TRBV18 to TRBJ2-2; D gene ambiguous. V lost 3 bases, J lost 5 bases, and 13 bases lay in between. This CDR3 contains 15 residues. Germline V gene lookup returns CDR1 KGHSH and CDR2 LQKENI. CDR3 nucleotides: TGTGCCAGCTCACCTAAAAAGATCGCGACCGGGGAGCTGTTTTTT. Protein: CASSPKKIATGELFF.

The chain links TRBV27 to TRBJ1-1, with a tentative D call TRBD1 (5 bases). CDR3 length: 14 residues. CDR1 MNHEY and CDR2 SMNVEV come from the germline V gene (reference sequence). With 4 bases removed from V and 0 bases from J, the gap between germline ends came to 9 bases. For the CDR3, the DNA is TGTGCCAGCAGTTGGAAGGACATGAACACTGAAGCTTTCTTT. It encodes CASSWKDMNTEAFF.

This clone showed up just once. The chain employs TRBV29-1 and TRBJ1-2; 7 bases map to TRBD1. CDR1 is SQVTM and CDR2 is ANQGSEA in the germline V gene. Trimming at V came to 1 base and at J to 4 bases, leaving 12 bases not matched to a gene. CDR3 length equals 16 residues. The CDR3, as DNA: TGCAGCGTTGAAGGACAGGGTAGCTGGGTAGGCTATGGCTACACCTTC. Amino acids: CSVEGQGSWVGYGYTF.

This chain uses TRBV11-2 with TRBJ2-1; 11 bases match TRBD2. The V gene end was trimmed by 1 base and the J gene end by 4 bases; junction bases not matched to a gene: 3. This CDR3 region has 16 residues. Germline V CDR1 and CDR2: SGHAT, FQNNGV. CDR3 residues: CASSLVAGGGYNEQFF. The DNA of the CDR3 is TGTGCCAGCAGCTTAGTAGCGGGAGGGGGGTACAATGAGCAGTTCTTC.

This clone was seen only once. The CDR3: CASSGQGGLAFF. The DNA for the CDR3 is TGTGCCAGCAGCGGACAGGGAGGATTGGCTTTCTTT. The chain carries TRBV7-9 and TRBJ1-1; 8 nucleotides align to TRBD1. V shed 5 bases and J 11 bases; nucleotides not matched to a gene: 7. CDR3 length equals 12 residues. Germline assignment: CDR1 SEHNR and CDR2 FQNEAQ (reference sequence).

The CDR3 region is CASSLALGGEVGEAFF. The CDR3 region has the DNA TGTGCCAGCAGCTTAGCCCTCGGGGGGGAGGTTGGTGAAGCTTTCTTT. V gene TRBV11-2 combines with J gene TRBJ1-1, with a possible D match to TRBD1 (5 bases). This CDR3 spans 16 amino acids. Between the trimmed V and J ends, which lost 1 base and 7 bases, there was a span of 19 bases. Germline V gene lookup returns CDR1 SGHAT and CDR2 FQNNGV.

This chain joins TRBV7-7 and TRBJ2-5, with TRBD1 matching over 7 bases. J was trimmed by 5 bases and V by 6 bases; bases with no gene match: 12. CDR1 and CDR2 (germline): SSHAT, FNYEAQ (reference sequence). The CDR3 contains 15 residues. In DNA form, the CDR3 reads TGTGCCAGCAGTCCAGGCTGGAGACAGGGTGAGACCCAGTACTTC. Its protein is CASSPGWRQGETQYF.

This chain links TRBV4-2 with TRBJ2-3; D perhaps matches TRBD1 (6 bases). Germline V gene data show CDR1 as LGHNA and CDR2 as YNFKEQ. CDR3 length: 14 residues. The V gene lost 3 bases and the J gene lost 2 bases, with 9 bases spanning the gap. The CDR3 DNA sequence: TGTGCCAGCAGCCATGGGGGCCCCACAGATACGCAGTATTTT. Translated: CASSHGGPTDTQYF.

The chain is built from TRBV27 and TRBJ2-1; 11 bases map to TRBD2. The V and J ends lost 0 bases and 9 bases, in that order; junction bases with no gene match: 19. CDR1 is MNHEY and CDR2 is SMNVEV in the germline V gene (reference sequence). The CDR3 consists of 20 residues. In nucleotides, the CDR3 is TGTGCCAGCAGTTTATCCCAACTAGCGGGAGTATGGAATTCTAATAGTGAGCAGTTCTTC. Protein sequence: CASSLSQLAGVWNSNSEQFF.

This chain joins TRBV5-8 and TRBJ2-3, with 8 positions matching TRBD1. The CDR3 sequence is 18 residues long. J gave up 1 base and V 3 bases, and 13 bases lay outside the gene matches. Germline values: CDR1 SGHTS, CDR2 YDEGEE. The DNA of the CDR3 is TGTGCCAGCAGCTCGAATTGGCCCGGGACAGGCCGCACAGATACGCAGTATTTT. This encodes CASSSNWPGTGRTDTQYF.

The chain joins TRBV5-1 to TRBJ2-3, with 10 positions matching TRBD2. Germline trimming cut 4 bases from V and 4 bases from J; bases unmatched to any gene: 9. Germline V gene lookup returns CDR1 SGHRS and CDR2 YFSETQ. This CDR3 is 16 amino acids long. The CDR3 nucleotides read TGCGCCAGCAGCGGAACCCTAGCGGGAGTTGCAGATACGCAGTATTTT. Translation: CASSGTLAGVADTQYF.

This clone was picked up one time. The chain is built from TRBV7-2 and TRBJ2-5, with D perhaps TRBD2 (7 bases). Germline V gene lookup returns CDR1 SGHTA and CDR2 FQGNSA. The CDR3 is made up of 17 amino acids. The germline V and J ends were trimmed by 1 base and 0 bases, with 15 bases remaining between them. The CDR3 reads CASSLGWGGAHQETQYF. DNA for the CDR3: TGTGCCAGCAGCTTAGGGTGGGGGGGGGCCCACCAAGAGACCCAGTACTTC.

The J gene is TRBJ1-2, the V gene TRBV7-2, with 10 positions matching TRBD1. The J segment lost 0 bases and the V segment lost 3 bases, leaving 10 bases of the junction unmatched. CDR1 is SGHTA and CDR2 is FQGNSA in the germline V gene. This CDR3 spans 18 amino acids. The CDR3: CASSFQGTGEGSNYGYTF. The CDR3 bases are TGTGCCAGCAGCTTCCAGGGGACAGGGGAAGGATCTAACTATGGCTACACCTTC.

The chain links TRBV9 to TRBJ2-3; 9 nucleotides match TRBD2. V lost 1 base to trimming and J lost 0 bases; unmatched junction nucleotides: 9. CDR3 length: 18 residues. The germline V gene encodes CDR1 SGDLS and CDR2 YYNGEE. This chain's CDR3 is CASSVSGSGGSSTDTQYF. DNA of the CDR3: TGTGCCAGCAGCGTATCGGGTAGCGGGGGTTCTAGCACAGATACGCAGTATTTT.

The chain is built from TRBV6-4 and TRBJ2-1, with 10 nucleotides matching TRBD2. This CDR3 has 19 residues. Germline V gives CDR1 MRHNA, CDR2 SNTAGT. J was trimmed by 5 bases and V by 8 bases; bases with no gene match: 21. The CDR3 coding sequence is TGTGCCAGCGGGGGACTAGCGCTAGATACTAACTTCCTAAACAATGAGCAGTTCTTC. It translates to CASGGLALDTNFLNNEQFF.

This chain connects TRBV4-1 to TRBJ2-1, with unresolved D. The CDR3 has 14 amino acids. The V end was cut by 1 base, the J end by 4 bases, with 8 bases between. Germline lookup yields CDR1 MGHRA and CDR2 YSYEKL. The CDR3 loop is CASSQVRGYNEQFF. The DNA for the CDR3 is TGCGCCAGCAGCCAAGTCCGCGGTTACAATGAGCAGTTCTTC.

The CDR3 region is CASSQGVSGVDGYTF. The CDR3 DNA is TGTGCCAGCAGCCAAGGAGTATCAGGGGTGGATGGCTACACCTTC. This chain links TRBV4-2 with TRBJ1-2; tentatively, D is TRBD1 (6 bases). V lost 1 base and J 6 bases, leaving 15 bases between the germline ends. Germline CDR1 LGHNA, CDR2 YNFKEQ. CDR3 length equals 15 residues.